This passage covers 30 T cell receptor beta chains from one sample sequenced in a study of shared clonotypes between healthy human individuals. The repertoire was sequenced with immunoSEQ multiplex PCR; TCRdb's copy has only in-frame clones and lacks some. The table includes about 380,000 clones, approximately 97% detected once. Sequencing input: memory CD8+ T cells sorted from blood. As to subset: CD45RO+ cells pooled with CCR7-negative TemRA cells. The source of these receptors is a man aged 30-40 years in good health.

The chain has TRBV18 and TRBJ2-1; D is possibly TRBD2 (6 bases). V dropped 5 bases and J dropped 9 bases, with 14 bases sitting between them. This CDR3 is 13 amino acids long. Germline V gene data show CDR1 as KGHSH and CDR2 as LQKENI. The CDR3 DNA is TGTGCCAGCTCATGGCGGGACTTAAGTGAGCAGTTCTTC. Its translation: CASSWRDLSEQFF.

V and J are TRBV5-6 and TRBJ2-1; the match to TRBD2 covers 8 bases. CDR3 length: 11 amino acids. Germline CDR1 is SGHDT and CDR2 is YYEEEE. V lost 4 bases, J lost 15 bases, and 6 bases stayed unmatched. In DNA, the CDR3 is TGTGCCAGCAGCAAAAGCGGGAGAGCGTTCTTC. This sequence encodes CASSKSGRAFF.

The chain is built from TRBV10-3 and TRBJ1-3; weak D call: TRBD1 (5 bases). The CDR3 loop spans 16 amino acids. The germline V gene has CDR1 ENHRY and CDR2 SYGVKD. The V and J ends lost 3 bases and 0 bases respectively, with 12 bases between them. The CDR3 nucleotides read TGTGCCATCAGTGAAAAGGGGTTCAGCTCTGGAAACACCATATATTTT. It translates to CAISEKGFSSGNTIYF.

The rearrangement uses TRBV6-5 and TRBJ2-5, with a possible D match to TRBD2 (6 bases). V was cut by 2 bases and J by 5 bases, with 6 bases left in between. The CDR3 covers 12 residues. Germline lookup yields CDR1 MNHEY and CDR2 SVGAGI. Here the CDR3 reads CASSYGGETQYF. The CDR3 nucleotides are TGTGCCAGCAGTTACGGGGGGGAGACCCAGTACTTC.

The rearrangement uses TRBV30 and TRBJ1-2, with a possible D match to TRBD1 (6 bases). The CDR3 runs to 13 residues. Germline CDR1 and CDR2: GTSNPN and SVGIG (reference sequence). V was shortened by 4 bases and J by 7 bases, with 16 bases between the two germline ends. The CDR3 DNA reads TGTGCCTGGAAAGCAGGGGTTTACTCTGGCTACACCTTC. Its protein product is CAWKAGVYSGYTF.

V is TRBV9 and J is TRBJ2-2, with 9 bases identical to TRBD2. Trimming took 2 bases from V and 7 from J; bases not matched to a gene: 0. Germline values: CDR1 SGDLS, CDR2 YYNGEE. The CDR3 extends over 13 amino acids. CDR3: CASSVSGSGELFF. Here the CDR3 DNA reads TGTGCCAGCAGCGTTAGCGGGAGCGGGGAGCTGTTTTTT.

DNA for the CDR3: TGCAGTATTGGTGAGCAGTTCTTC. As protein: CSIGEQFF. The V call is TRBV20-1, the J call TRBJ2-1; no firm D call. The CDR3 loop spans 8 amino acids. V lost 8 bases and J 9 bases, leaving 5 bases between the germline ends. Germline V gene lookup returns CDR1 DFQATT and CDR2 SNEGSKA (reference sequence).

The genes are TRBV11-2 and TRBJ2-1; TRBD2 aligns across 12 bases. The CDR3 has 16 amino acids. Germline-derived CDR1 and CDR2 are SGHAT and FQNNGV. The V segment lost 5 bases and the J segment 2 bases; nucleotides outside the gene matches: 4. CDR3 sequence: CASSETSGSAYNEQFF. Written as DNA, the CDR3 is TGTGCCAGCAGCGAGACTAGCGGGAGTGCCTACAATGAGCAGTTCTTC.

The rearrangement links TRBV30 to TRBJ1-2; TRBD1 matches at 8 bases. V lost 3 bases and J lost 0; bases outside the gene matches: 9. The CDR3 is 16 residues long. The germline V gene encodes CDR1 GTSNPN and CDR2 SVGIG (reference sequence). The CDR3, as DNA: TGTGCCTGGAGCCAGCCCGGGACAGGAGCTAACTATGGCTACACCTTC. This gives the protein CAWSQPGTGANYGYTF.

The rearrangement links TRBV2 to TRBJ2-5; D unresolved. CDR1 is SNHLY and CDR2 is FYNNEI in the germline V gene. The CDR3 length is 12 residues. V was trimmed by 7 bases and J by 0 bases, leaving 6 bases between them. CDR3 DNA: TGTGCCAGCAAGGGCAACCAAGAGACCCAGTACTTC. This codes for CASKGNQETQYF.

This chain connects TRBV18 to TRBJ2-7; TRBD1 matches at 8 bases. The V segment lost 3 bases and the J segment 5 bases; nucleotides outside the gene matches: 9. The V gene's germline CDR1 is KGHSH and CDR2 LQKENI. The CDR3 has 15 residues. CDR3 protein: CASSPYRTGKDEQYF. For the CDR3, the DNA is TGTGCCAGCTCACCTTACCGGACAGGGAAAGACGAGCAGTACTTC.

The rearrangement uses TRBV5-8 and TRBJ1-5, with D uncertain. Trimming shortened V by 1 base and J by 4 bases, and 12 bases separated the two germline ends. The germline V gene has CDR1 SGHTS and CDR2 YDEGEE. The CDR3 has 15 amino acids. For the CDR3, the DNA is TGTGCCAGCAGCTTGACGGCATCCCTAAATCAGCCCCAGCATTTT. It is translated as CASSLTASLNQPQHF.

This clone was seen a few times. V gene TRBV19 combines with J gene TRBJ1-1; D is perhaps TRBD1 (5 bases). Germline V lookup: CDR1 LNHDA, CDR2 SQIVND (reference sequence). V shed 7 bases and J shed 4 bases, with 13 bases lying between them. The CDR3 spans 13 residues. The CDR3 nucleotides are TGTGCCAGTACCTCAGAGGGGAGCACTGAAGCTTTCTTT. Amino acids: CASTSEGSTEAFF.

The CDR3 loop is CASSLYAGRPPYSNQPQHF. CDR3 sequence (DNA): TGTGCCAGCAGTTTATACGCAGGCCGTCCTCCTTATAGCAATCAGCCCCAGCATTTT. J is TRBJ1-5 and V is TRBV27; D remains ambiguous. CDR1 is MNHEY, CDR2 SMNVEV, per germline (reference sequence). The CDR3 totals 19 residues. V was shortened by 1 base and J by 0 bases, with 19 bases between the two germline ends.

The chain combines TRBV18 with TRBJ2-3, with 15 positions matching TRBD2. The V segment lost 6 bases and the J segment 4 bases; nucleotides outside the gene matches: 8. CDR3 size: 17 residues. The germline V gene has CDR1 KGHSH and CDR2 LQKENI. In DNA, the CDR3 is TGTGCCAGCTCTCCCGGGACTAGCGGGAGGTCGGCAGATACGCAGTATTTT. It codes for CASSPGTSGRSADTQYF.

This chain links TRBV7-2 with TRBJ1-2, with D unresolved. The CDR3 loop spans 15 amino acids. With 1 base removed from V and 3 bases from J, the gap between germline ends came to 12 bases. Germline V CDR1 and CDR2: SGHTA, FQGNSA. The CDR3 bases are TGTGCCAGCAGCTTAGTAGAGGTGGGGTACTATGGCTACACCTTC. This translates into CASSLVEVGYYGYTF.

The chain carries TRBV7-9 and TRBJ2-1, with 9 bases matching TRBD2. CDR1 and CDR2 (germline): SEHNR, FQNEAQ (reference sequence). The V gene end was trimmed by 5 bases and the J gene end by 5 bases; junction bases not matched to a gene: 10. This CDR3 contains 16 residues. In DNA, the CDR3 is TGTGCCAGCAGCACCCTGCCAGCGGGAGGTAACAATGAGCAGTTCTTC. It translates to CASSTLPAGGNNEQFF.

This chain links TRBV5-1 with TRBJ2-5; 9 bases align to TRBD2. Germline V gives CDR1 SGHRS, CDR2 YFSETQ. V lost 0 bases and J lost 4; bases outside the gene matches: 16. The length of the CDR3 is 19 residues. Here the CDR3 reads CASSLGSRLAGSLGETQYF. CDR3 DNA: TGCGCCAGCAGCTTGGGTTCCCGGCTAGCGGGATCTTTGGGAGAGACCCAGTACTTC.

The rearrangement links TRBV19 to TRBJ1-5, with D possibly matching TRBD1 (6 bases). This CDR3 is 13 amino acids long. In germline, CDR1 is LNHDA, CDR2 SQIVND (reference sequence). Trimming pared 5 bases from V and 6 bases from J, leaving 11 bases between. CDR3 amino acids: CASSPIGGQPQHF. The CDR3 DNA sequence: TGTGCCAGTAGTCCTATAGGGGGTCAGCCCCAGCATTTT.

The CDR3 reads CASSPVLVSGQGGRTQYF. The CDR3, as DNA: TGTGCCAGCAGTCCCGTTCTGGTTTCGGGACAGGGTGGTAGGACCCAGTACTTC. The chain uses TRBV28 and TRBJ2-5; 9 bases fit TRBD1. The trim removed 5 bases at V and 7 bases at J, leaving 20 bases unmatched. The CDR3 has 18 amino acids. CDR1 MDHEN and CDR2 SYDVKM come from the germline V gene.

This sequence joins TRBV5-1 and TRBJ2-3, with 14 nucleotides matching TRBD2. V lost 4 bases and J lost 2; bases outside the gene matches: 6. CDR1 is SGHRS, CDR2 YFSETQ, per germline. There are 17 residues in the CDR3. CDR3 region: CASSPGLAGGNTDTQYF. The CDR3 coding sequence is TGCGCCAGCAGCCCTGGACTAGCGGGAGGAAACACAGATACGCAGTATTTT.

This clone came up once. The CDR3 loop is CASSLMLASRTDTQYF. The CDR3 region has the DNA TGTGCCAGCAGTTTAATGCTAGCGAGCCGCACAGATACGCAGTATTTT. This chain uses TRBV28 with TRBJ2-3, with a tentative D call TRBD2 (6 bases). V was trimmed by 2 bases and J by 1 base, leaving 13 bases between them. The CDR3 has 16 amino acids. CDR1 and CDR2 (germline): MDHEN, SYDVKM.

This chain connects TRBV10-3 to TRBJ2-2; 7 positions match TRBD1. This CDR3 has 15 amino acids. In germline, CDR1 is ENHRY, CDR2 SYGVKD. Germline trimming cut 5 bases from V and 5 bases from J; bases unmatched to any gene: 8. CDR3 DNA: TGTGCCATCAGTCCAGACAGGGCGTGGACCGGGGAGCTGTTTTTT. Its translation: CAISPDRAWTGELFF.

Concerning this clone: The sample carries other DNA sequences with the same CDR3. The rearrangement joins TRBV2 to TRBJ2-7; no definite D call. The CDR3 has 10 amino acids. The germline V gene encodes CDR1 SNHLY and CDR2 FYNNEI. V lost 7 bases and J lost 4, with 5 bases in between. The CDR3 reads CASTGYEQYF. CDR3 in DNA: TGTGCCAGCACCGGGTACGAGCAGTACTTC.

This chain uses TRBV7-9 with TRBJ2-6, with unresolved D. CDR3 length equals 15 residues. The ends were cut back, 5 bases at V and 0 bases at J, with 8 bases in the middle. The V gene's germline CDR1 is SEHNR and CDR2 FQNEAQ (reference sequence). CDR3 sequence: CASSTQSSGANVLTF. The CDR3 nucleotides are TGTGCCAGCAGCACTCAGAGCTCTGGGGCCAACGTCCTGACTTTC.

This clone came up once. J is TRBJ2-5 and V is TRBV2, with D possibly being TRBD1 (5 bases). Germline V CDR1 and CDR2: SNHLY, FYNNEI. CDR3 size: 14 residues. Trimming cost V 6 bases and J 3 bases, with 14 bases left between them. Written as DNA, the CDR3 is TGTGCCAGCAGCGATCCCTCCAGGGAAGAGACCCAGTACTTC. It is translated as CASSDPSREETQYF.

Remarks on this clone: In the same sample, other DNA sequences code for this CDR3. The chain carries TRBV18 and TRBJ2-1; 9 bases line up with TRBD2. Germline V gene sequence: CDR1 KGHSH, CDR2 LQKENI. The J segment lost 2 bases and the V segment lost 4 bases, leaving 3 bases of the junction unmatched. The CDR3 runs to 15 residues. For the CDR3, the DNA is TGTGCCAGCTCACTCTCTAGCGGGACCTACAATGAGCAGTTCTTC. Translating gives CASSLSSGTYNEQFF.

J is TRBJ2-1 and V is TRBV10-3, with TRBD2 matching 7 bases. Per germline, CDR1 ENHRY and CDR2 SYGVKD. V shed 3 bases and J 16 bases; nucleotides not matched to a gene: 6. The length of the CDR3 is 11 residues. The CDR3 region has the DNA TGTGCCATCAGTGACGGAGCGGGAATTTTCTTC. This encodes CAISDGAGIFF.

This chain joins TRBV30 and TRBJ1-5; D is uncertain. Germline loops: CDR1 GTSNPN, CDR2 SVGIG (reference sequence). Trimming pared 0 bases from V and 4 bases from J, leaving 10 bases between. The CDR3 spans 14 residues. As DNA, the CDR3 is TGTGCCTGGAGTGTATGGGATCTGAATCAGCCCCAGCATTTT. Amino acids: CAWSVWDLNQPQHF.

The chain combines TRBV2 with TRBJ1-1; D is ambiguous. CDR3 size: 13 residues. V was clipped by 5 bases and J by 1 base, with 8 bases between them. Germline V gene lookup returns CDR1 SNHLY and CDR2 FYNNEI. The CDR3, as DNA: TGTGCCAGCAGTCTAGGACCGAACACTGAAGCTTTCTTT. Amino acid sequence: CASSLGPNTEAFF.